This paragraph covers one T cell receptor beta chain sequence. RNA totalling roughly 0.45 to 1 ug underwent reverse transcription with random hexamers. A single record per CDR3 protein comes from TCRdb applying MiXCR to the immunoSEQ multiplex PCR reads. Of around 190,000 distinct CDR3 sequences in the sample, 90% to 95% are singletons; the top ten hold under 0.12%. The CDR3 is made up of 15 amino acids. V shed 6 bases, J shed 9 bases, and the junction held 13 bases outside the gene matches. In germline, CDR1 is LNHNV, CDR2 YYDKDF (reference sequence). These data come from a study of CD8 T cells in Susac syndrome.

The rearrangement joins TRBV15 to TRBJ2-1; 8 bases match TRBD2. The origin of this receptor is a human donor in good health. Sequenced material: CD4+ T cells from PBMCs. CDR3 sequence (DNA): TGTGCCACCAGAACCGCCGGGACTAGTTTTCTTGAGCAGTTCTTC. It yields the protein CATRTAGTSFLEQFF.